A single TCR beta chain is shown here with its context. Its antigen remains unknown. CDR1 is KGHSH, CDR2 LQKENI, per germline. V was trimmed by 6 bases and J by 4 bases, leaving 21 bases between them. This CDR3 is built from 16 residues. These data come from a study of vaccination and CD4 T cells after COVID-19. Background on the study: Convalescent patients, SARS-CoV-2 positive by nasal swab PCR, comprised 9 or 10 mild cases and one severe case. Six male and four female convalescents took part, two of them Hispanic. A CEFX pool, an HIV-1 Nef pool, or else no peptide went into the control cultures.

Cultured CD4+ T cell DNA underwent sequencing with the Oncomine TCR Beta short-read assay. TCRdb independently ran MiXCR on the PCR reads; one entry per CDR3 protein. The sample has around 20,000 distinct CDR3 sequences; about 45% are singletons. Treatment denoted: roughly ten-day PBMC culture with coronavirus spike peptide pools or control peptides (ViraFEST assay). Study findings and constraints: Looking at convalescent patients, a median approximately 83% of reactive clones were present only post-vaccination.

J is TRBJ2-5 and V is TRBV18, with D possibly being TRBD2 (5 bases). This sequence originates from a human donor who had recovered from COVID-19. Sample: CD4+ T cells from blood, cultured in vitro. This chain's CDR3 is CASSQADSTMRETQYF. For the CDR3, the DNA is TGTGCCAGCTCCCAAGCGGACTCTACAATGAGAGAGACCCAGTACTTC.